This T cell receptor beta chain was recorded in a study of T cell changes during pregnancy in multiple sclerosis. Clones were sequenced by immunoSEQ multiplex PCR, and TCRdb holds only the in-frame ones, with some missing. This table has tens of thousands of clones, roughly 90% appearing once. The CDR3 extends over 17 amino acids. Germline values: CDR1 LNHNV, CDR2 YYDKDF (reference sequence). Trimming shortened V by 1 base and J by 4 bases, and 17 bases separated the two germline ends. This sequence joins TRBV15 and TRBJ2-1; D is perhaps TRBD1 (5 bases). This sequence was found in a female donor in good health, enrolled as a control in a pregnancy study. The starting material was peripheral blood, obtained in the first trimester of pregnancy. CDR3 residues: CATSRAWGQGSYNEQFF. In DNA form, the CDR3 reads TGTGCCACCAGCAGAGCATGGGGTCAGGGAAGTTACAATGAGCAGTTCTTC.